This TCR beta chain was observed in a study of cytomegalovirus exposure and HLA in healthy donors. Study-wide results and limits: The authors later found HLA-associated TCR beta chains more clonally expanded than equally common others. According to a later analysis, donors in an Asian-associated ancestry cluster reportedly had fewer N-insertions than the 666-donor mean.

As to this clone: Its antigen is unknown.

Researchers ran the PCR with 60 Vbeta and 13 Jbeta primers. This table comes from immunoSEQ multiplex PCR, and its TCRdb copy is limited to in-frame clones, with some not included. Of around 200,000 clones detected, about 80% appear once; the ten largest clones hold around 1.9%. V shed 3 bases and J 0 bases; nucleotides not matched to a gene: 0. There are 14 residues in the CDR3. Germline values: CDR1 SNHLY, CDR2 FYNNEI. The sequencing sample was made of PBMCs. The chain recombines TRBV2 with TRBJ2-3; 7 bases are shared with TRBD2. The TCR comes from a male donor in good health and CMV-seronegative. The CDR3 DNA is TGTGCCAGCAGTGAGACTAGCAGCACAGATACGCAGTATTTT. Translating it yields CASSETSSTDTQYF.